These T cell receptor beta chains were read from a single sample in a study of blood T cell repertoires in COVID-19. Assay: immunoSEQ multiplex PCR; the TCRdb copy retains only in-frame clones and omits some. The sample yields 140,000 or so clones, approximately 86% seen once. Sequencing used peripheral blood. All receptors derive from a human donor in a cohort sampled during active COVID-19. Each CDR3 is given with its conserved first and last residue. D genes are given only for firm matches. Clone size is shown for a subset of rows, as once, few, many or a class of expanded clone.

J gene	D gene	clone size	V gene	CDR3 length	CDR3 DNA	CDR3 protein
TRBJ1-4	-	-	TRBV2	14	TGTGCCAGCAGTGACAGGAGGGATAATGAAAAACTGTTTTTT	CASSDRRDNEKLFF
TRBJ2-1	TRBD1	medium-sized	TRBV10-3	14	TGTGCCACCACCCGGGACAGCTCCTACAATGAGCAGTTCTTC	CATTRDSSYNEQFF
TRBJ2-7	TRBD1	-	TRBV28	14	TGTGCCAGCAGCCTGACAGGGGGTGCATACGAGCAGTACTTC	CASSLTGGAYEQYF
TRBJ2-7	-	-	TRBV14	13	TGTGCCAGCAGCGGGGACTCCTGGGGCGAGCAGTACTTC	CASSGDSWGEQYF
TRBJ2-7	-	-	TRBV28	14	TGTGCCAGCACCCCCCCCGCGAGCTCCTACGAGCAGTACTTC	CASTPPASSYEQYF
TRBJ2-3	TRBD2	-	TRBV5-6	12	TGTGCCAGCAGCCTCGGGACTAGCGGGCAGTATTTT	CASSLGTSGQYF
TRBJ2-1	TRBD2	-	TRBV4-2	17	TGTGCCAGCAGCCAAGAAGCTGGGGGGGTTAAATACAATGAGCAGTTCTTC	CASSQEAGGVKYNEQFF
TRBJ1-2	TRBD1	-	TRBV18	17	TGTGCCAGCTCACCACTCAAGCCGACAGGGAACCCCGGTGGCTACACCTTC	CASSPLKPTGNPGGYTF
TRBJ2-2	TRBD2	-	TRBV18	16	TGTGCCAGCTCACCCCCGCGGAGCGGGAGAGCCGGGGAGCTGTTTTTT	CASSPPRSGRAGELFF
TRBJ2-5	-	-	TRBV18	12	TGTGCCAGCTCACCAGGGGAGGAGACCCAGTACTTC	CASSPGEETQYF
TRBJ2-3	TRBD1	-	TRBV5-5	17	TGTGCCAGCAGCTTGAGGCGGACAGGGTCCCCCACAGATACGCAGTATTTT	CASSLRRTGSPTDTQYF
TRBJ1-1	-	-	TRBV3-1/TRBV3-2	14	TGTGCCAGCAGCCAATCTTTTCTACGGGGGGATGCTTTCTTT	CASSQSFLRGDAFF
TRBJ2-1	-	-	TRBV3-1/TRBV3-2	16	TGTGCCAGCAGCCTTGGCGGGATGGGGGTTTACAATGAGCAGTTCTTC	CASSLGGMGVYNEQFF
TRBJ2-5	-	-	TRBV5-8	13	TGTGCCAGCAGCTTGTGGGCAGAAGAGACCCAGTACTTC	CASSLWAEETQYF
TRBJ2-5	-	-	TRBV6-2/TRBV6-3	14	TGTGCCAGCAGTTACGGCGGCTCCCCCCGGACCCAGTACTTC	CASSYGGSPRTQYF
TRBJ1-1	-	-	TRBV11-3	18	TGTGCCAGCAACGAAAGGGGGACCGGGACGGATATGAACACTGAAGCTTTCTTT	CASNERGTGTDMNTEAFF
TRBJ2-3	TRBD2	-	TRBV9	17	TGTGCCAGCAGCGCGTCGGTAGCGGGGGGGCCGACAGATACGCAGTATTTT	CASSASVAGGPTDTQYF
TRBJ1-1	-	-	TRBV7-9	14	TGTGCCAGCAGACAAGGCGGTGGCGACACTGAAGCTTTCTTT	CASRQGGGDTEAFF
TRBJ2-1	TRBD2	-	TRBV4-2	15	TGTGCCAGCAGCCCAAGGACTAGCGGGAGAAATGAGCAGTTCTTC	CASSPRTSGRNEQFF
TRBJ2-1	-	-	TRBV28	11	TGTGCCAGCAGTCGGTACAATGAGCAGTTCTTC	CASSRYNEQFF
TRBJ2-2	-	-	TRBV2	15	TGTGCCAGCAGTGAGGCTAGCTGGAACACCGGGGAGCTGTTTTTT	CASSEASWNTGELFF
TRBJ2-3	-	-	TRBV5-4	14	TGTGCCAGCAGCTTGGGGCGGGGCACAGATACGCAGTATTTT	CASSLGRGTDTQYF
TRBJ2-5	-	-	TRBV2	14	TGTGCCAGACGGAGACTTGCTTCTGCAGAGACCCAGTACTTC	CARRRLASAETQYF
TRBJ1-1	-	-	TRBV10-1	14	TGCGCCAGCAGTGACCAGGGCTGGCCCACTGAAGCTTTCTTT	CASSDQGWPTEAFF
TRBJ2-7	TRBD1	-	TRBV11-2	15	TGTGCCAGCAGCTTAGAGGGACAGGCTACCTACGAGCAGTACTTC	CASSLEGQATYEQYF
TRBJ2-5	-	-	TRBV5-1	16	TGCGCCAGCAGCTTGGGGCAGCGGGCCTCCCAAGAGACCCAGTACTTC	CASSLGQRASQETQYF
TRBJ2-6	TRBD1	-	TRBV5-1	19	TGCGCCAGCAGCTTGTTCGGGACAGGGGGGTCTGCTGGGGCCAACGTCCTGACTTTC	CASSLFGTGGSAGANVLTF
TRBJ2-1	TRBD2	-	TRBV5-5	14	TGTGCCAGCACCCTCGGACTAGAAGTCAATGAGCAGTTCTTC	CASTLGLEVNEQFF
TRBJ1-2	-	-	TRBV6-6	15	TGTGCCAGCAGTTACATCCGGGACTCAGGCGGCGGCTACACCTTC	CASSYIRDSGGGYTF
TRBJ1-3	-	once	TRBV28	13	TGTGCCAGCAGTTCCAACAGGGTAAACACCATATATTTT	CASSSNRVNTIYF
TRBJ2-7	TRBD1	-	TRBV19	16	TGTGCCACCGAACCGCCCCTCGGACAGGGGGCTAGCGAGCAGTACTTC	CATEPPLGQGASEQYF